This TCR beta chain derives from a study of T cell repertoires in cytomegalovirus infection. Whole-study findings and limits: In two of eight donors, the top clonotype was HLA-C-restricted CMV-specific.

A word on this clonotype: The antigen remains undetermined.

The CDR3 consists of 13 residues. The V gene's germline CDR1 is ENHRY and CDR2 SYGVKD. The ends were cut back, 10 bases at V and 3 bases at J, with 12 bases in the middle. TCRdb ran MiXCR on the reads and lists one entry per CDR3 protein. The sample lists nearly 70,000 distinct CDR3 sequences; approximately 22% were seen once. The receptor's source is a human donor in good health (CMV status not recorded). Some clones in this sample may be carry-over from other donors' samples. J is TRBJ1-4 and V is TRBV10-3; no firm D call. The sequencing sample was made of PBMCs, sequenced either directly or after in vitro stimulation (not recorded which). DNA of the CDR3: TGTGCCACCAACCGCGGGGCTAATGAAAAACTGTTTTTT. This gives the protein CATNRGANEKLFF.